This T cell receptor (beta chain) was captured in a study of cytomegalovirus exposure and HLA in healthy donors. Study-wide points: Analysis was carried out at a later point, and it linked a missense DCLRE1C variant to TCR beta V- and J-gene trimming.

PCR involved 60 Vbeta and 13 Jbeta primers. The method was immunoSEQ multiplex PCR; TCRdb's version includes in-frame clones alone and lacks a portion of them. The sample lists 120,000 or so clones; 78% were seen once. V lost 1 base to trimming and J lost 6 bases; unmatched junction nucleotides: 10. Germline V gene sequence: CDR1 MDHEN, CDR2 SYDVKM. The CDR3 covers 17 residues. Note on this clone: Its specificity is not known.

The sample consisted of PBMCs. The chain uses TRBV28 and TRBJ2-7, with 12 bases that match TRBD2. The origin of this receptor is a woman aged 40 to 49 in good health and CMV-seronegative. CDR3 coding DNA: TGTGCCAGCAGTTTATCCGCCGCCTCTAGCGGGAGGGCCGAGCAGTACTTC. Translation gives CASSLSAASSGRAEQYF.